This TCR beta chain appears in the sequencing data of a study of blood T cell repertoires in COVID-19. For the study at large: Samples of COVID-19 (acute and convalescent) were obtained from the United States, Italy and Spain.

Per the study methods: Scientists estimated how many nucleated cells there were by amplifying reference gene primers. Sequencing was performed with immunoSEQ multiplex PCR; in TCRdb, only in-frame clones are kept and a portion is missing. Clone size and the V and J calls come from that table; the DNA yielded D and trimming. Among nearly 350,000 clones listed, roughly 84% were seen once. In germline, CDR1 is MNHEY, CDR2 SMNVEV (reference sequence). With 8 bases removed from V and 5 bases from J, the gap between germline ends came to 12 bases. The CDR3 contains 12 residues. The TCR sequence derives from a woman in her twenties or thirties who had recovered from COVID-19. The specimen was PBMCs or T cells enriched from blood (not recorded which). The chain recombines TRBV27 with TRBJ1-1; D call uncertain. CDR3: CASRGLSTEAFF. CDR3 in DNA: TGTGCCAGCCGAGGGCTGTCGACTGAAGCTTTCTTT.